The 11 T cell receptor beta chains in this list originate from one sample, sequenced in a study of blood T cell repertoires in COVID-19. Here immunoSEQ multiplex PCR was the method, and the copy in TCRdb shows in-frame clones only, minus some. The table shows about 56,000 clones, with 84% occurring only once. What was sequenced was peripheral blood. The receptors shown here come from an elderly woman with acute or convalescent COVID-19.

The rearrangement uses TRBV6-1 and TRBJ2-4; D perhaps matches TRBD1 (5 bases). The V and J ends lost 1 base and 6 bases respectively, with 10 bases between them. The CDR3 runs 14 residues. Germline-derived CDR1 and CDR2 are MNHNS and SASEGT. DNA of the CDR3: TGTGCCAGCAGTGAAGGTCCAGGGATAAACATTCAGTACTTC. Amino acid sequence: CASSEGPGINIQYF.

The chain employs TRBV11-2 and TRBJ1-1; 8 bases are a match to TRBD1. Trimming cost V 2 bases and J 1 base; bases outside gene matches: 9. From germline, CDR1 is SGHAT and CDR2 FQNNGV. This CDR3 has 17 amino acids. The DNA for the CDR3 is TGTGCCAGCAGCTTAACCACAGGGGGGATGACGAACACTGAAGCTTTCTTT. Its translation: CASSLTTGGMTNTEAFF.

The CDR3 nucleotides read TGTGCCAGCAGCGTCAGGGTGGATCGCTTACCCCTCCACTTT. Protein product: CASSVRVDRLPLHF. V and J are TRBV27 and TRBJ1-6; TRBD1 is a possible D gene (5 bases). The germline V gene has CDR1 MNHEY and CDR2 SMNVEV (reference sequence). The CDR3 is 14 amino acids. The ends were cut back, 6 bases at V and 12 bases at J, with 18 bases in the middle.

The J gene is TRBJ2-3, the V gene TRBV2; the match to TRBD1 covers 7 bases. Germline V gene data show CDR1 as SNHLY and CDR2 as FYNNEI. The CDR3 loop spans 15 amino acids. Losses at the gene ends were 4 bases for V and 3 bases for J; bases not matched to a gene: 7. CDR3 sequence: CASSAQGVTTDTQYF. The CDR3 DNA is TGTGCCAGCAGTGCCCAGGGGGTTACTACAGATACGCAGTATTTT.

The chain couples TRBV6-5 to TRBJ1-6; 7 bases match TRBD1. V lost 2 bases to trimming and J lost 2 bases; unmatched junction nucleotides: 0. Germline V CDR1 and CDR2: MNHEY, SVGAGI. CDR3 size: 15 residues. CDR3: CASSYGTAYNSPLHF. The CDR3 DNA reads as TGTGCCAGCAGTTACGGGACAGCCTATAATTCACCCCTCCACTTT.

V and J are TRBV4-1 and TRBJ2-1, with 7 bases matching TRBD2. This CDR3 region has 12 residues. The germline CDR1 and CDR2 sequences are MGHRA and YSYEKL. After removal of 0 bases from V and 12 bases from J, the junction contained 2 bases not matched to a gene. The CDR3 spells CASSQETSRQFF. The CDR3 coding sequence is TGCGCCAGCAGCCAAGAGACTAGCCGGCAGTTCTTC.

This clone was recorded a few times. This sequence joins TRBV7-2 and TRBJ1-1, with 7 nucleotides matching TRBD1. The V segment lost 7 bases and the J segment 3 bases; nucleotides outside the gene matches: 5. The CDR3 sequence is 13 residues long. Per germline, CDR1 SGHTA and CDR2 FQGNSA. For the CDR3, the DNA is TGTGCCAGCATCAGGGGGTTTTACACTGAAGCTTTCTTT. The encoded protein is CASIRGFYTEAFF.

The rearrangement links TRBV18 to TRBJ2-5; 8 bases are shared with TRBD1. V shed 5 bases, J shed 4 bases, and the junction held 3 bases outside the gene matches. The CDR3 spans 13 residues. Germline V CDR1 and CDR2: KGHSH, LQKENI. The CDR3 nucleotides read TGTGCCAGCTCATCGGGACAGGCAGAGACCCAGTACTTC. Its translation: CASSSGQAETQYF.

This clone was detected ten times or more. The gene calls are TRBV2 and TRBJ2-6; D perhaps matches TRBD2 (5 bases). The CDR3 loop spans 16 amino acids. V lost 0 bases to trimming and J lost 2 bases, with 8 bases between them. Germline V lookup: CDR1 SNHLY, CDR2 FYNNEI. CDR3 amino acids: CASSEARVAGANVLTF. The CDR3 nucleotides are TGTGCCAGCAGTGAAGCGAGGGTCGCTGGGGCCAACGTCCTGACTTTC.

This clone was found a few times. This chain connects TRBV3-1 (or the pseudogene TRBV3-2) to TRBJ2-1; TRBD2 matches 9 bases. The CDR3 contains 16 residues. J was trimmed by 2 bases and V by 2 bases; bases with no gene match: 4. The V gene's germline CDR1 is LGHDT and CDR2 YNNKEL (reference sequence). This chain's CDR3 is CASSQFAGGPYNEQFF. CDR3 DNA: TGTGCCAGCAGCCAATTTGCGGGGGGGCCCTACAATGAGCAGTTCTTC.

This rearrangement joins TRBV25-1 to TRBJ1-3; D is possibly TRBD1 (5 bases). Germline loops: CDR1 MGHDK, CDR2 SYGVNS. Trimming shortened V by 5 bases and J by 7 bases, and 12 bases separated the two germline ends. The CDR3 totals 13 residues. In DNA form, the CDR3 reads TGTGCCAGCAGTATGGCGGGGACCAACACCATATATTTT. It specifies CASSMAGTNTIYF.